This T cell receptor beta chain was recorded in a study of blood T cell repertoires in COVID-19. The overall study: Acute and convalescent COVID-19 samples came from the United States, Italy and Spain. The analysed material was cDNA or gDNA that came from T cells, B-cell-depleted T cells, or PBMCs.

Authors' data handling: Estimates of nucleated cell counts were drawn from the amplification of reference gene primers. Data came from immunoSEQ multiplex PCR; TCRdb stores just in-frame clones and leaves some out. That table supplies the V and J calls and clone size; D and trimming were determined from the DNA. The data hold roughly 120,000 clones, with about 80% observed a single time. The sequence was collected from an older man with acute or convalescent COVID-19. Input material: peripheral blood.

CDR3 bases: TGTGCCAGCTCCTGGGACAGCACCTGGGACACTGAAGCTTTCTTT. Translation: CASSWDSTWDTEAFF. The rearrangement uses TRBV18 and TRBJ1-1; 7 nucleotides line up with TRBD1. The trim removed 6 bases at V and 3 bases at J, leaving 10 bases unmatched. Germline CDR1 is KGHSH and CDR2 is LQKENI. The CDR3 is 15 amino acids. Full variable domain (outside the CDR3, taken from reference TRBV18 and TRBJ1-1): NAGVMQNPRHLVRRRGQEARLRCSPMKGHSHVYWYRQLPEEGLKFMVYLQKENIIDESGMPKERFSAEFPKEGPSILRIQQVVRGDSAAYFCASSWDSTWDTEAFFGQGTRLTVV.